Listed below are T cell receptor beta chains from one sample, sequenced in a study of blood T cell repertoires in COVID-19. Only in-frame clones appear in the TCRdb table, and some are missing; sequencing was by immunoSEQ multiplex PCR. The sample contains hundreds of thousands of clones, just under 85% of which appear only once. What was sequenced was peripheral blood. The origin of the receptors is a man older than 75 with acute or convalescent COVID-19. Each CDR3 is given with its conserved first and last residue. The D gene is left open where the match is weak. Not all rows give a size; the values are once, few, many and, for expanded clones, a class.

J gene: TRBJ2-3
clone size: -
V gene: TRBV19
D gene: TRBD2
CDR3 protein: CASSSVGRRTDTQYF
CDR3 DNA: TGTGCCAGTAGTTCCGTCGGGAGGCGCACAGATACGCAGTATTTT

J gene: TRBJ1-6
clone size: -
V gene: TRBV11-2
D gene: -
CDR3 protein: CASSLVGVRRNSPLHF
CDR3 DNA: TGTGCCAGCAGCTTAGTAGGGGTTAGGCGAAATTCACCCCTCCACTTT

J gene: TRBJ2-5
clone size: once
V gene: TRBV5-1
D gene: -
CDR3 protein: CASLLAPHGGQETQYF
CDR3 DNA: TGCGCCAGCCTCCTGGCTCCGCACGGCGGGCAAGAGACCCAGTACTTC

J gene: TRBJ1-4
clone size: -
V gene: TRBV6-5
D gene: -
CDR3 protein: CASSYGTIHRF
CDR3 DNA: TGTGCCAGCAGCTATGGGACAATTCATCGATTT

J gene: TRBJ2-1
clone size: -
V gene: TRBV19
D gene: TRBD2
CDR3 protein: CASGGRGVVPRNEQFF
CDR3 DNA: TGTGCCAGTGGGGGTCGGGGGGTGGTCCCCCGGAATGAGCAGTTCTTC

J gene: TRBJ2-5
clone size: -
V gene: TRBV6-6
D gene: -
CDR3 protein: CASSKARETQYF
CDR3 DNA: TGTGCCAGCAGTAAGGCCAGGGAGACCCAGTACTTC

J gene: TRBJ1-2
clone size: -
V gene: TRBV28
D gene: TRBD1
CDR3 protein: CATKRRDRGYGYTF
CDR3 DNA: TGTGCCACAAAGCGTAGGGACAGGGGCTATGGCTACACCTTC

J gene: TRBJ2-6
clone size: -
V gene: TRBV10-3
D gene: -
CDR3 protein: CAISGSSGANVLTF
CDR3 DNA: TGTGCCATCAGTGGGAGCTCTGGGGCCAACGTCCTGACTTTC

J gene: TRBJ2-1
clone size: -
V gene: TRBV18
D gene: -
CDR3 protein: CASSPLRAGDHTYNEQFF
CDR3 DNA: TGTGCCAGCTCACCACTTCGGGCAGGGGACCATACATACAATGAGCAGTTCTTC

J gene: TRBJ1-4
clone size: -
V gene: TRBV6-5
D gene: -
CDR3 protein: CASSYPPRRGNEKLFF
CDR3 DNA: TGTGCCAGCAGTTACCCCCCGAGAAGGGGCAATGAAAAACTGTTTTTT

J gene: TRBJ2-6
clone size: -
V gene: TRBV19
D gene: -
CDR3 protein: CASTRGGTGFSGANVLTF
CDR3 DNA: TGTGCCAGTACCAGGGGGGGGACAGGTTTCTCTGGGGCCAACGTCCTGACTTTC

J gene: TRBJ1-1
clone size: -
V gene: TRBV7-3
D gene: -
CDR3 protein: CASSLAGYTEAFF
CDR3 DNA: TGTGCCAGCAGCTTAGCAGGGTACACTGAAGCTTTCTTT

J gene: TRBJ1-2
clone size: -
V gene: TRBV5-6
D gene: TRBD1
CDR3 protein: CASSLPLTGAYGYTF
CDR3 DNA: TGTGCCAGCAGCCTACCTCTCACAGGGGCGTATGGCTACACCTTC

J gene: TRBJ1-1
clone size: -
V gene: TRBV5-1
D gene: -
CDR3 protein: CASSRIRNTEAFF
CDR3 DNA: TGCGCCAGCAGCCGAATCAGGAACACTGAAGCTTTCTTT

J gene: TRBJ2-7
clone size: -
V gene: TRBV27
D gene: TRBD1
CDR3 protein: CASSPGVVLGQGGLLSEQYF
CDR3 DNA: TGTGCCAGCAGTCCGGGCGTTGTCTTGGGACAGGGTGGCCTATTAAGCGAGCAGTACTTC

J gene: TRBJ2-5
clone size: -
V gene: TRBV3-1/TRBV3-2
D gene: -
CDR3 protein: CASSPNQETQYF
CDR3 DNA: TGTGCCAGCAGCCCTAACCAAGAGACCCAGTACTTC

J gene: TRBJ1-2
clone size: -
V gene: TRBV19
D gene: -
CDR3 protein: CASNLSPQGVYGYTF
CDR3 DNA: TGTGCCAGTAATTTGTCACCACAGGGAGTCTATGGCTACACCTTC

J gene: TRBJ2-3
clone size: few
V gene: TRBV5-4
D gene: TRBD2
CDR3 protein: CASSRAGRGDTQYF
CDR3 DNA: TGTGCCAGCAGCCGGGCGGGGAGGGGAGATACGCAGTATTTT

J gene: TRBJ2-2
clone size: -
V gene: TRBV6-5
D gene: TRBD1
CDR3 protein: CASSYRGQLNTGELFF
CDR3 DNA: TGTGCCAGCAGTTACCGGGGACAGTTAAACACCGGGGAGCTGTTTTTT

J gene: TRBJ1-1
clone size: once
V gene: TRBV14
D gene: -
CDR3 protein: CASSPLTKYTEAFF
CDR3 DNA: TGTGCCAGCAGCCCCCTGACAAAGTACACTGAAGCTTTCTTT

J gene: TRBJ2-5
clone size: -
V gene: TRBV5-4
D gene: TRBD2
CDR3 protein: CASSIERGGRETQYF
CDR3 DNA: TGTGCCAGCAGTATCGAGCGGGGGGGCCGAGAGACCCAGTACTTC

J gene: TRBJ1-2
clone size: -
V gene: TRBV7-9
D gene: -
CDR3 protein: CASSSELANYGYTF
CDR3 DNA: TGTGCCAGCAGCTCCGAGTTGGCTAACTATGGCTACACCTTC

J gene: TRBJ2-3
clone size: -
V gene: TRBV9
D gene: TRBD2
CDR3 protein: CASSASRTSGHDADTQYF
CDR3 DNA: TGTGCCAGCAGCGCATCCCGGACTAGCGGGCATGACGCAGATACGCAGTATTTT

J gene: TRBJ2-2
clone size: -
V gene: TRBV24-1
D gene: TRBD2
CDR3 protein: CATSDFRGRGGTGELFF
CDR3 DNA: TGTGCCACCAGTGATTTTCGAGGGAGGGGAGGAACCGGGGAGCTGTTTTTT

J gene: TRBJ1-2
clone size: few
V gene: TRBV24-1
D gene: TRBD1
CDR3 protein: CATSDPWTGEGYTF
CDR3 DNA: TGTGCCACCAGTGATCCGTGGACAGGGGAAGGCTACACCTTC

J gene: TRBJ1-1
clone size: -
V gene: TRBV5-1
D gene: -
CDR3 protein: CASSPSGGTPISAFF
CDR3 DNA: TGCGCCAGCAGCCCCTCAGGTGGGACACCCATCTCGGCTTTCTTT

J gene: TRBJ2-1
clone size: -
V gene: TRBV3-1/TRBV3-2
D gene: TRBD2
CDR3 protein: CASRQRGWGEQFF
CDR3 DNA: TGTGCCAGCAGGCAGCGGGGGTGGGGTGAGCAGTTCTTC

J gene: TRBJ1-5
clone size: -
V gene: TRBV5-8
D gene: TRBD1
CDR3 protein: CASSWQGAGGNQPQHF
CDR3 DNA: TGTGCCAGCAGCTGGCAGGGGGCGGGAGGCAATCAGCCCCAGCATTTT

J gene: TRBJ1-4
clone size: -
V gene: TRBV30
D gene: TRBD1
CDR3 protein: CAWSVRDRGREKLFF
CDR3 DNA: TGTGCCTGGAGTGTAAGGGACAGGGGCCGTGAAAAACTGTTTTTT

J gene: TRBJ1-6
clone size: -
V gene: TRBV11-2
D gene: TRBD1
CDR3 protein: CASSPGGALYNSPLHF
CDR3 DNA: TGTGCCAGCAGTCCAGGGGGCGCATTGTATAATTCACCCCTCCACTTT

J gene: TRBJ1-1
clone size: -
V gene: TRBV30
D gene: -
CDR3 protein: CAWKKGDTEAFF
CDR3 DNA: TGTGCCTGGAAAAAAGGGGACACTGAAGCTTTCTTT

J gene: TRBJ2-3
clone size: -
V gene: TRBV27
D gene: TRBD2
CDR3 protein: CASSFRTSGRATDTQYF
CDR3 DNA: TGTGCCAGCAGTTTCAGGACTAGCGGGAGGGCAACAGATACGCAGTATTTT

J gene: TRBJ2-5
clone size: -
V gene: TRBV21-1
D gene: -
CDR3 protein: CASSKAQGLETQYF
CDR3 DNA: TGTGCCAGCAGCAAAGCTCAGGGGTTGGAGACCCAGTACTTC

J gene: TRBJ1-5
clone size: -
V gene: TRBV4-1
D gene: -
CDR3 protein: CASSQEGGHSNQPQHF
CDR3 DNA: TGCGCCAGCAGCCAAGAAGGAGGGCATAGCAATCAGCCCCAGCATTTT

J gene: TRBJ2-7
clone size: -
V gene: TRBV19
D gene: TRBD1
CDR3 protein: CATRRQGAYEQYF
CDR3 DNA: TGTGCGACCCGGAGACAGGGGGCTTACGAGCAGTACTTC

J gene: TRBJ2-7
clone size: few
V gene: TRBV11-2
D gene: -
CDR3 protein: CASSLGGPYEQYF
CDR3 DNA: TGTGCCAGCAGCTTAGGGGGGCCCTACGAGCAGTACTTC

J gene: TRBJ2-7
clone size: -
V gene: TRBV6-6
D gene: -
CDR3 protein: CASSYSPTGMGEQYF
CDR3 DNA: TGTGCCAGCAGTTACTCCCCCACAGGGATGGGTGAGCAGTACTTC

J gene: TRBJ2-3
clone size: few
V gene: TRBV28
D gene: -
CDR3 protein: CASLESTDTQYF
CDR3 DNA: TGTGCCAGCCTTGAGAGCACAGATACGCAGTATTTT

J gene: TRBJ1-2
clone size: -
V gene: TRBV5-5
D gene: TRBD1
CDR3 protein: CASSPTGTSHGYTF
CDR3 DNA: TGTGCCAGCAGTCCGACAGGGACATCCCATGGCTACACCTTC

J gene: TRBJ2-6
clone size: -
V gene: TRBV6-4
D gene: TRBD1
CDR3 protein: CASSDHGQGAPGANVLTF
CDR3 DNA: TGTGCCAGCAGTGACCACGGACAGGGGGCGCCTGGGGCCAACGTCCTGACTTTC

J gene: TRBJ1-6
clone size: -
V gene: TRBV3-1/TRBV3-2
D gene: -
CDR3 protein: CASSLYRVENSPLHF
CDR3 DNA: TGTGCCAGCAGCCTTTACAGGGTTGAGAATTCACCCCTCCACTTT

J gene: TRBJ1-2
clone size: -
V gene: TRBV5-1
D gene: TRBD1
CDR3 protein: CASSLAAGQDYGYTF
CDR3 DNA: TGCGCCAGCAGCTTGGCCGCGGGACAGGACTATGGCTACACCTTC

J gene: TRBJ2-1
clone size: -
V gene: TRBV24-1
D gene: TRBD2
CDR3 protein: CATSDPGTRDEQFF
CDR3 DNA: TGTGCCACCAGTGATCCCGGGACTAGAGATGAGCAGTTCTTC

J gene: TRBJ1-5
clone size: once
V gene: TRBV27
D gene: TRBD1
CDR3 protein: CASRNRGGSNQPQHF
CDR3 DNA: TGTGCCAGCAGAAACAGGGGGGGGAGCAATCAGCCCCAGCATTTT

J gene: TRBJ2-2
clone size: -
V gene: TRBV25-1
D gene: -
CDR3 protein: CASSEYRNTGELFF
CDR3 DNA: TGTGCCAGCAGTGAATACAGGAACACCGGGGAGCTGTTTTTT

J gene: TRBJ1-2
clone size: -
V gene: TRBV10-3
D gene: TRBD1
CDR3 protein: CAILIYQGEVSGYTF
CDR3 DNA: TGTGCCATTCTTATTTATCAGGGGGAAGTTAGTGGCTACACCTTC

J gene: TRBJ2-1
clone size: -
V gene: TRBV18
D gene: TRBD2
CDR3 protein: CASSPGLAGAYNEQFF
CDR3 DNA: TGTGCCAGCTCACCAGGACTAGCGGGAGCCTACAATGAGCAGTTCTTC

J gene: TRBJ1-2
clone size: -
V gene: TRBV19
D gene: TRBD1
CDR3 protein: CASTRMGQGSPIGYGYTF
CDR3 DNA: TGTGCCAGTACTCGCATGGGACAGGGTTCTCCCATAGGCTATGGCTACACCTTC

J gene: TRBJ2-7
clone size: -
V gene: TRBV5-1
D gene: -
CDR3 protein: CASSLYAGANYEQYF
CDR3 DNA: TGCGCCAGCAGCTTGTACGCAGGGGCAAATTACGAGCAGTACTTC

J gene: TRBJ2-7
clone size: -
V gene: TRBV7-2
D gene: -
CDR3 protein: CASSIVDTVAYEQYF
CDR3 DNA: TGTGCCAGCAGTATAGTGGATACAGTAGCCTACGAGCAGTACTTC

J gene: TRBJ2-7
clone size: once
V gene: TRBV2
D gene: TRBD1
CDR3 protein: CASRKQGAPIYEQYF
CDR3 DNA: TGTGCCAGCAGGAAACAGGGGGCCCCAATCTACGAGCAGTACTTC

J gene: TRBJ1-5
clone size: few
V gene: TRBV27
D gene: -
CDR3 protein: CASSLSIPRGGNQPQHF
CDR3 DNA: TGTGCCAGCAGTTTATCGATTCCCCGGGGAGGCAATCAGCCCCAGCATTTT

J gene: TRBJ2-6
clone size: -
V gene: TRBV5-1
D gene: -
CDR3 protein: CASTSGSSGSGANVLTF
CDR3 DNA: TGCGCCAGCACCTCAGGAAGCTCGGGATCTGGGGCCAACGTCCTGACTTTC

J gene: TRBJ2-2
clone size: -
V gene: TRBV5-1
D gene: TRBD1
CDR3 protein: CASSSNRDRLNTGELFF
CDR3 DNA: TGCGCCAGCAGCTCGAACCGGGACAGGCTGAACACCGGGGAGCTGTTTTTT